One sample yielded the 17 T cell receptor beta chains listed below, sequenced in a study of T cell clones after liver transplantation. Clones were sequenced by immunoSEQ multiplex PCR, and TCRdb holds only the in-frame ones, with some missing. The table records roughly 73,000 clones, 80% of them present only once. This specimen was CD4+ T cells from blood, taken before liver transplant. The receptors were gathered from a human donor who received a liver transplant.

J is TRBJ1-4 and V is TRBV9; TRBD1 matches at 7 bases. Germline V gene lookup returns CDR1 SGDLS and CDR2 YYNGEE. V dropped 0 bases and J dropped 5; count of bases not matched to a gene: 7. CDR3 length equals 16 residues. CDR3 sequence: CASSVAAGQQNEKLFF. CDR3 in DNA: TGTGCCAGCAGCGTAGCTGCGGGACAGCAGAATGAAAAACTGTTTTTT.

The rearrangement links TRBV6-5 to TRBJ1-4; possibly TRBD1 for D (6 bases). The CDR3 loop spans 14 amino acids. Germline V gene lookup returns CDR1 MNHEY and CDR2 SVGAGI. V shed 6 bases and J shed 8 bases, with 16 bases lying between them. As DNA, the CDR3 is TGTGCCAGCAGGCCACAGGGACGGGAAGAAAAACTGTTTTTT. Amino acids: CASRPQGREEKLFF.

The V call is TRBV28, the J call TRBJ1-3; D ambiguous. Trimming pared 6 bases from V and 3 bases from J, leaving 15 bases between. The CDR3 covers 15 residues. CDR1 and CDR2 (germline): MDHEN, SYDVKM. CDR3 sequence (DNA): TGTGCCAGCAGCAAAAGCGCCGGCGTTGGAAACACCATATATTTT. Its protein is CASSKSAGVGNTIYF.

The chain carries TRBV5-1 and TRBJ2-1; TRBD2 matches 7 bases. J was trimmed by 9 bases and V by 0 bases; bases with no gene match: 3. Germline V gene sequence: CDR1 SGHRS, CDR2 YFSETQ. This CDR3 region has 13 residues. The CDR3 DNA is TGCGCCAGCAGCTTGGAACTAGCGACTGAGCAGTTCTTC. Encoded protein: CASSLELATEQFF.

A note on this clone: The sample has other DNA sequences that encode this CDR3 too. The chain is built from TRBV5-1 and TRBJ1-2, with D unclear. Between the trimmed V and J ends, which lost 0 bases and 0 bases, there was a span of 6 bases. The CDR3 is made up of 14 amino acids. Germline V gene sequence: CDR1 SGHRS, CDR2 YFSETQ. For the CDR3, the DNA is TGCGCCAGCAGCTTGGACTCGCCTAACTATGGCTACACCTTC. Translation gives CASSLDSPNYGYTF.

The chain carries TRBV5-1 and TRBJ2-1; D tentatively fits TRBD1 or TRBD2 (5 bases each). The CDR3 contains 14 residues. Trimming pared 5 bases from V and 3 bases from J, leaving 12 bases between. The V gene's germline CDR1 is SGHRS and CDR2 YFSETQ. CDR3 DNA sequence: TGCGCCAGCAGTTGGGGGAATAGCTACAATGAGCAGTTCTTC. As protein: CASSWGNSYNEQFF.

The V call is TRBV5-8, the J call TRBJ2-3; D remains ambiguous. This CDR3 is 13 amino acids long. Trimming cost V 3 bases and J 2 bases, with 7 bases left between them. CDR1 and CDR2 from the germline V gene are SGHTS and YDEGEE. DNA of the CDR3: TGTGCCAGCAGCTGGACGCCCACAGATACGCAGTATTTT. This codes for CASSWTPTDTQYF.

The CDR3 DNA sequence: TGTGCCAGCTCTTCTGCGTCCGGGACAGGGAGGAGGACAGATACGCAGTATTTT. Translating it yields CASSSASGTGRRTDTQYF. This chain joins TRBV7-9 and TRBJ2-3, with 9 bases lining up with TRBD1. The V gene's germline CDR1 is SEHNR and CDR2 FQNEAQ (reference sequence). V trimming: 8 bases; J trimming: 3 bases; junction bases outside the gene matches: 18. The CDR3 loop spans 18 amino acids.

This rearrangement joins TRBV7-2 to TRBJ2-3, with D unclear. The CDR3 loop spans 13 amino acids. The germline V and J ends were trimmed by 4 bases and 6 bases, with 11 bases remaining between them. The germline V gene has CDR1 SGHTA and CDR2 FQGNSA. CDR3 nucleotides: TGTGCCAGCAGCTCCGCTGTTTCGGATACGCAGTATTTT. The encoded protein is CASSSAVSDTQYF.

Worth noting for this clone: Other DNA sequences in the sample encode the same CDR3. This chain uses TRBV28 with TRBJ1-3, with D unresolved. Germline CDR1 reads MDHEN; CDR2 reads SYDVKM. The CDR3 is 12 residues long. Trimming shortened V by 5 bases and J by 4 bases, and 6 bases separated the two germline ends. CDR3 nucleotide sequence: TGTGCCAGCAGTCTGACGGGAAACACCATATATTTT. Translated, it gives CASSLTGNTIYF. Based on the CDR3 plus reference TRBV28 and TRBJ1-3, the full variable domain is DVKVTQSSRYLVKRTGEKVFLECVQDMDHENMFWYRQDPGLGLRLIYFSYDVKMKEKGDIPEGYSVSREKKERFSLILESASTNQTSMYLCASSLTGNTIYFGEGSWLTVV.

This clone is medium-sized (0.01 to 0.1%). This chain uses TRBV5-6 with TRBJ1-5; a weak D match, TRBD1 (6 bases). V lost 2 bases to trimming and J lost 1 base, with 16 bases between them. Germline CDR1 is SGHDT and CDR2 is YYEEEE. The CDR3 contains 17 residues. This chain's CDR3 is CASSFSSRGGSNQPQHF. The DNA of the CDR3 is TGTGCCAGCAGCTTTTCCTCCAGGGGTGGGAGCAATCAGCCCCAGCATTTT.

This clone has a handful of counts. The DNA for the CDR3 is TGTGCCAGCAGCCCACAGGGGACTCAGCCCCAGCATTTT. Amino acid sequence: CASSPQGTQPQHF. The V and J genes are TRBV6-5 and TRBJ1-5; TRBD1 matches at 7 bases. CDR1 and CDR2 (germline): MNHEY, SVGAGI. The CDR3 contains 13 residues. V was clipped by 6 bases and J by 6 bases; unmatched bases: 5.

The J gene is TRBJ1-4, the V gene TRBV2; tentative D call: TRBD1 (5 bases). The CDR3 has 16 residues. Germline CDR1 SNHLY, CDR2 FYNNEI. Trimming took 2 bases from V and 4 from J, leaving 14 bases between them. The CDR3 sequence: CASSELRDSLNEKLFF. CDR3 sequence (DNA): TGTGCCAGCAGTGAACTCCGAGACAGCCTTAATGAAAAACTGTTTTTT. The whole variable domain, remainder taken from reference TRBV2 and TRBJ1-4, is EPEVTQTPSHQVTQMGQEVILRCVPISNHLYFYWYRQILGQKVEFLVSFYNNEISEKSEIFDDQFSVERPDGSNFTLKIRSTKLEDSAMYFCASSELRDSLNEKLFFGSGTQLSVL.

The gene calls are TRBV28 and TRBJ1-1, with TRBD1 matching over 12 bases. There are 16 residues in the CDR3. Losses at the gene ends were 5 bases for V and 10 bases for J; bases not matched to a gene: 14. Germline CDR1 reads MDHEN; CDR2 reads SYDVKM. The CDR3 sequence: CASSPPPGQGARGAFF. The CDR3 DNA reads as TGTGCCAGCAGTCCTCCTCCGGGACAGGGGGCGCGAGGAGCTTTCTTT.

This clone was seen only a few times. The V and J genes are TRBV5-8 and TRBJ1-1; D unclear. This CDR3 spans 14 amino acids. Germline-derived CDR1 and CDR2 are SGHTS and YDEGEE. V was shortened by 0 bases and J by 5 bases, with 11 bases between the two germline ends. The CDR3 region has the DNA TGTGCCAGCAGCTTGGGAAGAGGTAGGACTGAAGCTTTCTTT. Translating gives CASSLGRGRTEAFF.

The chain is built from TRBV19 and TRBJ2-1; TRBD2 agrees at 10 bases. After removal of 1 base from V and 8 bases from J, the junction contained 5 bases not matched to a gene. The CDR3 totals 15 residues. Per germline, CDR1 LNHDA and CDR2 SQIVND (reference sequence). The CDR3 bases are TGTGCCAGTAGTATAGTTAGCGGGAGGATCGATGAGCAGTTCTTC. It codes for CASSIVSGRIDEQFF.

This clone was seen only once. J is TRBJ2-3 and V is TRBV11-2; 9 nucleotides line up with TRBD1. The V and J ends lost 3 bases and 2 bases, in that order; junction bases with no gene match: 9. Germline V gives CDR1 SGHAT, CDR2 FQNNGV. The CDR3 length is 17 residues. The CDR3 reads CASSFYPGQGPTDTQYF. CDR3 DNA: TGTGCCAGCAGCTTCTATCCGGGACAGGGTCCCACAGATACGCAGTATTTT.